Below, 22 T cell receptor delta chains from the same sample are listed, as sequenced in a study of in vitro expanded adult blood gammadelta T cells. These receptors have no identified antigens. After expansion, live CD3+ TCRgammadelta+ Vgamma9+ Vdelta2+ T cells were FACS-sorted. A one-day pulse of 10 nM HMBPP was given to PBMC before three washes. IL-2 was replenished every 3 to 4 days during an approximately 15-day expansion. With CATT, TCRdb re-called clones from the 5' RACE reads. Of about 420 delta-chain clones in the sample, 27% were seen once. This specimen consisted of gamma-delta T cells from peripheral blood expanded in culture, obtained from an in vitro culture stimulated with HMBPP. Receptor source: an adult in good health.

Comments on this clone: This may be a read error, as it is one base from a much larger clone. J is TRDJ1 and V is TRDV2; TRDD3 agrees at 7 bases. CDR1 is GEAIGNYY, CDR2 EKD, per germline. With 3 bases clipped from V and 0 bases from J, the junction kept 24 bases outside the gene matches. The CDR3 spans 21 residues. CDR3 sequence: CACDPLRPTSVTGDDTDKLIF. CDR3 sequence (DNA): TGTGCCTGTGACCCCCTTCGTCCCACAAGCGTTACTGGGGATGACACCGATAAACTCATCTTT.

This clone was counted a few times. The chain combines TRDV1 with TRDJ2; D is uncertain. Germline loops: CDR1 TSWWSYY, CDR2 QGS. The CDR3 covers 15 residues. V was trimmed by 1 base and J by 7 bases, leaving 13 bases between them. CDR3 sequence (DNA): TGTGCTCTTGGGGAACGCCCTTTGACAGGAGCACAACTCTTCTTT. Translation gives CALGERPLTGAQLFF.

This clone was seen only a few times. TCRdb's protein, taken from a much larger clone, differs from this DNA's translation at residue 16, likely owing to a read error; the protein displayed comes from the DNA. The chain has TRDV2 and TRDJ1, with 8 bases lining up with TRDD3. This CDR3 spans 18 amino acids. CDR1 is GEAIGNYY and CDR2 is EKD in the germline V gene. CDR3 residues: CACDSVRGIGKYTDKRIF. The CDR3 nucleotides read TGTGCCTGTGACTCCGTAAGGGGGATAGGAAAGTACACCGATAAACGCATCTTT.

This clone has just a few counts. TCRdb's protein for this DNA is that of a much larger clone and differs from the translation at residue 14, likely a read error; the protein shown is the DNA translation. CDR3 region: CACDTLGWGQLNKIIF. CDR3 sequence (DNA): TGTGCCTGTGACACCCTTGGCTGGGGGCAACTTAATAAAATCATCTTT. The chain employs TRDV2 and TRDJ1, with 7 bases identical to TRDD3. The CDR3 consists of 16 residues. CDR1 and CDR2 (germline): GEAIGNYY, EKD.

Remarks on this clone: TCRdb has a much larger clone's protein, which differs at residue 9 from the translation of this DNA, likely because of a read error; what is shown is the protein translated from the DNA. V usage is TRDV2 and J usage is TRDJ1; TRDD3 agrees at 9 bases. This CDR3 has 15 residues. Germline V gene sequence: CDR1 GEAIGNYY, CDR2 EKD. V gave up 4 bases and J gave up 3 bases; unmatched junction bases: 8. In DNA, the CDR3 is TGTGCCTGTGATCGCCTGGGGGATGGGTCCGATAAACTCATCTTT. Residues: CACDRLGDGSDKLIF.

Remarks on this clone: The amino acid sequence in TCRdb belongs to a much larger clone and departs from this DNA's translation at residue 10, likely a sequencing read error; the sequence shown is translated from the DNA. J is TRDJ1 and V is TRDV2; 7 bases line up with TRDD3. The trim removed 0 bases at V and 6 bases at J, leaving 12 bases unmatched. Germline values: CDR1 GEAIGNYY, CDR2 EKD. CDR3 size: 16 residues. The CDR3 DNA is TGTGCCTGTGACACCCTTGGCTGGGGGCGACTTAATAAACTCATCTTT. Residues: CACDTLGWGRLNKLIF.

By frequency in the sample, this clone is large. V gene TRDV2 combines with J gene TRDJ3; D possibly corresponds to TRDD3 (5 bases). Germline V lookup: CDR1 GEAIGNYY, CDR2 EKD. The CDR3 has 18 amino acids. The V end was cut by 1 base, the J end by 0 bases, with 12 bases between. The CDR3 loop reads CACDTTGGISWDTRQMFF. The DNA for the CDR3 is TGTGCCTGTGACACAACCGGGGGCATCTCCTGGGACACCCGACAGATGTTTTTC.

A remark on this clone: A far larger clone is a single base away, which makes a read error likely. The chain uses TRDV2 and TRDJ2; maybe TRDD3 (6 bases). CDR1 GEAIGNYY and CDR2 EKD come from the germline V gene. Trimming took off 1 base at V and 12 bases at J, with 17 bases between the two ends. The CDR3 loop spans 14 amino acids. The CDR3 bases are TGTGCCTGTGACACGGTGACTGGGTCGGCAAAACTCTTCTTT. Protein sequence: CACDTVTGSAKLFF.

The table lists this clone with a few counts. The mismatch at residue 12 between this DNA's translation and the TCRdb protein of a much larger clone likely reflects a read error; the protein shown is translated from the DNA. The CDR3 DNA sequence: TGTGCCTGTGACTCCGTAAGGGGGATAGGAAAGTGCACCGATAAACTCATCTTT. As protein: CACDSVRGIGKCTDKLIF. This chain uses TRDV2 with TRDJ1, with 8 bases matching TRDD3. V was pared by 3 bases and J by 1 base, with 15 bases of the junction left unmatched. CDR3 length: 18 amino acids. Germline V lookup: CDR1 GEAIGNYY, CDR2 EKD.

In regard to this clone: This likely reflects a read error, since a far larger clone is one base away. The chain combines TRDV2 with TRDJ1; D is perhaps TRDD2 (5 bases). With 0 bases removed from V and 0 bases from J, the gap between germline ends came to 25 bases. CDR1 is GEAIGNYY and CDR2 is EKD in the germline V gene. CDR3 size: 20 residues. CDR3 sequence: CACDTVRVLNAGPDTDKLIF. CDR3 coding DNA: TGTGCCTGTGACACCGTTCGTGTCCTAAACGCCGGGCCCGACACCGATAAACTCATCTTT.

Details on this clone: A read error is likely here: a far larger clone is one base away. Other nucleotide sequences from this sample produce the same CDR3. This chain joins TRDV2 and TRDJ3; D remains unclear. The CDR3 loop spans 16 amino acids. Per germline, CDR1 GEAIGNYY and CDR2 EKD. Trimming stripped 4 bases from V and 5 bases from J, with 14 bases between. This CDR3 is CACEDLAGGDTRQMFF. CDR3 DNA sequence: TGTGCCTGTGAGGACCTCGCGGGTGGGGACACCCGACAGATGTTTTTC.

About this clone: This sequence may be a read error, since a much larger clone differs from it by one base. Other DNA sequences in the same sample also yield this CDR3. The V gene is TRDV2, the J gene TRDJ1; D is unclear. With 0 bases removed from V and 0 bases from J, the gap between germline ends came to 16 bases. The CDR3 extends over 17 amino acids. CDR1 is GEAIGNYY and CDR2 is EKD in the germline V gene. CDR3 region: CACDTVAPIQDTDKLIF. The DNA of the CDR3 is TGTGCCTGTGACACCGTTGCTCCAATTCAAGACACCGATAAACTCATCTTT.

Notes on this clone: TCRdb assigns this DNA the protein of a much larger clone, which departs from its translation at residue 6; this likely reflects a read error, and the protein shown comes from translating the DNA. The chain uses TRDV2 and TRDJ1, with 8 nucleotides matching TRDD3. This CDR3 has 15 residues. Germline V lookup: CDR1 GEAIGNYY, CDR2 EKD. The trim removed 4 bases at V and 3 bases at J, leaving 9 bases unmatched. This chain's CDR3 is CACDRPGDRSDKLIF. CDR3 nucleotides: TGTGCCTGTGATCGCCCGGGGGATAGGTCCGATAAACTCATCTTT.

With regard to this clone: A read error is likely here: a far larger clone is one base away. This specimen includes other DNA sequences encoding the same CDR3. The rearrangement uses TRDV2 and TRDJ1; 11 bases are a match to TRDD3. The CDR3 has 17 amino acids. The germline gives CDR1 GEAIGNYY, CDR2 EKD. The ends lost 3 bases at V and 5 bases at J; junction bases unmatched: 13. The CDR3 is CACDGLGGGYATDKLIF. CDR3 sequence (DNA): TGTGCCTGTGACGGCCTTGGTGGGGGATACGCGACGGATAAACTCATCTTT.

Comments on this clone: Possible read error: a much larger clone is one base away. At the DNA level, this CDR3 is encoded by other sequences in the same sample as well. The V call is TRDV2, the J call TRDJ1; TRDD3 matches 12 bases. CDR3 length: 19 residues. Looked up from germline, CDR1 is GEAIGNYY and CDR2 is EKD. This chain's CDR3 is CACDTVGTGGYLYTDKLIF. In nucleotides, the CDR3 is TGTGCCTGTGACACCGTCGGTACTGGGGGATACCTGTACACTGATAAACTCATCTTT.

This clone is judged large. Other nucleotide sequences in the sample specify the same CDR3. The J gene is TRDJ1, the V gene TRDV2; D not certain. CDR1 and CDR2 from the germline V gene are GEAIGNYY and EKD. V lost 1 base and J 0 bases, leaving 11 bases between the germline ends. The CDR3 consists of 15 residues. CDR3 coding DNA: TGTGCCTGTGACACTCTTTCCCCGTACACCGATAAACTCATCTTT. Protein sequence: CACDTLSPYTDKLIF.

As for this clone: Only one base separates this from a far larger clonotype, so it likely reflects a read error. The sample carries other DNA sequences with the same CDR3. Here the CDR3 DNA reads TGTGCCTGTGACACGGTGACTGGGTCGGCACAACTCTTCTTC. This gives the protein CACDTVTGSAQLFF. V gene TRDV2 combines with J gene TRDJ2, with a weak D call TRDD3 (6 bases). CDR1 and CDR2 (germline): GEAIGNYY, EKD. The CDR3 covers 14 residues.

By share, this clone counts as large. The V gene is TRDV2, the J gene TRDJ1; 13 bases line up with TRDD3. Per the germline V gene, CDR1 is GEAIGNYY and CDR2 is EKD. There are 16 residues in the CDR3. Unmatched junction bases numbered 7, after V lost 5 bases and J lost 2 bases. CDR3 bases: TGTGCCTGTGTCTCTTTACTGGGGGATACGACCGATAAACTCATCTTT. Residues: CACVSLLGDTTDKLIF.

As for this clone: With only one base between it and a far larger clone, this is likely a read error. Additional DNA sequences in this sample encode the identical CDR3. The genes are TRDV2 and TRDJ1; 7 bases are shared with TRDD3. CDR1 and CDR2 (germline): GEAIGNYY, EKD. This CDR3 has 16 residues. V lost 0 bases to trimming and J lost 5 bases; unmatched junction nucleotides: 11. CDR3 amino acids: CACDTVWDTGADKLIF. The CDR3 DNA reads as TGTGCCTGTGACACCGTCTGGGATACTGGGGCTGATAAACTCATCTTT.

Note on this clone: A far larger clone is one nucleotide away, so this likely arose from a read error. The J gene is TRDJ1, the V gene TRDV2; 7 nucleotides agree with TRDD3. CDR3 length equals 17 residues. Germline V gene sequence: CDR1 GEAIGNYY, CDR2 EKD. J was trimmed by 0 bases and V by 1 base; bases with no gene match: 10. As DNA, the CDR3 is TGTGCCTGTGACACTGCCTTACTGGGGATGGACACCGATAAACTCATCTTT. Translated, it gives CACDTALLGMDTDKLIF.

The chain employs TRDV2 and TRDJ3, with D possibly being TRDD3 (6 bases). Looked up from germline, CDR1 is GEAIGNYY and CDR2 is EKD. CDR3 length: 18 residues. V was cut by 0 bases and J by 0 bases, with 11 bases left in between. The DNA of the CDR3 is TGTGCCTGTGACACCGCTGGGGAAAGCTCCTGGGACACCCGACAGATGTTTTTC. As protein: CACDTAGESSWDTRQMFF.

CDR3 in amino acids: CACDTVRAAGTGGYPSDKLIF. The CDR3 DNA sequence: TGTGCCTGTGACACAGTTCGCGCCGCCGGCACTGGGGGATACCCCTCCGATAAACTCATCTTT. The V call is TRDV2, the J call TRDJ1; 12 bases are shared with TRDD3. Germline V gene lookup returns CDR1 GEAIGNYY and CDR2 EKD. There are 21 residues in the CDR3. With V trimmed by 1 base and J by 3 bases, 20 bases remained unmatched.